Listed below are T cell receptor beta chains from one sample, sequenced in a study of blood T cells in healthy people across ages. TCRdb used MiXCR to reprocess the 5' RACE reads, holding one entry per CDR3 protein. Of fewer than 900,000 distinct CDR3 sequences in the sample, around 46% were seen once. Sequencing input: blood. The receptors derive from a woman aged 60 to 75 in good health. Each CDR3 is given with its conserved first and last residue. The order of the fields is clone size, V gene, D gene, J gene, CDR3 protein, CDR3 DNA. D genes are given only for firm matches. Clone size, where shown, is once, few, many, or a class for clones that have expanded.

abundance: many
v_gene: TRBV6-2/TRBV6-3
d_gene: NA
j_gene: TRBJ2-5
CDR3aa: CASSYSREELSGETQYF
CDR3nt: TGTGCCAGCAGTTACTCGAGAGAAGAACTATCCGGAGAGACCCAGTACTTC

abundance: NA
v_gene: TRBV20-1
d_gene: NA
j_gene: TRBJ2-5
CDR3aa: CSASPLAGQETQYF
CDR3nt: TGCAGTGCTAGTCCTCTCGCGGGTCAAGAGACCCAGTACTTC

abundance: few
v_gene: TRBV20-1
d_gene: TRBD1
j_gene: TRBJ2-1
CDR3aa: CSAPGTGGSATYNEQFF
CDR3nt: TGCAGTGCTCCCGGGACAGGGGGCTCAGCCACCTACAATGAGCAGTTCTTC

abundance: few
v_gene: TRBV6-5
d_gene: TRBD2
j_gene: TRBJ2-4
CDR3aa: CASSYSYRLAEQYF
CDR3nt: TGTGCCAGCAGTTACTCTTACCGACTAGCTGAGCAGTACTTC

abundance: once
v_gene: TRBV5-6
d_gene: TRBD1
j_gene: TRBJ2-1
CDR3aa: CASSWTGAPVRNEQFF
CDR3nt: TGTGCCAGCAGCTGGACAGGGGCCCCAGTGAGAAATGAGCAGTTCTTC

abundance: NA
v_gene: TRBV7-6
d_gene: NA
j_gene: TRBJ2-3
CDR3aa: CASTLALRRPSTDTQYF
CDR3nt: TGTGCCAGCACCTTAGCGCTACGGAGACCGAGCACAGATACGCAGTATTTT

abundance: NA
v_gene: TRBV12-3/TRBV12-4
d_gene: NA
j_gene: TRBJ1-5
CDR3aa: CASSRRAQGTKPQHF
CDR3nt: TGTGCCAGCAGCCGCAGAGCACAGGGCACAAAGCCCCAGCATTTT

abundance: once
v_gene: TRBV3-1
d_gene: TRBD2
j_gene: TRBJ2-2
CDR3aa: CASSTTSGGTGELFF
CDR3nt: TGTGCCAGCAGCACTACTAGCGGGGGCACCGGGGAGCTGTTTTTT

abundance: NA
v_gene: TRBV20-1
d_gene: NA
j_gene: TRBJ2-5
CDR3aa: CSARGSGYQETQYF
CDR3nt: TGCAGTGCTAGAGGTAGCGGCTACCAAGAGACCCAGTACTTC

abundance: few
v_gene: TRBV7-3
d_gene: TRBD1
j_gene: TRBJ1-1
CDR3aa: CASSVHTGTGPGEAFF
CDR3nt: TGTGCCAGCAGCGTGCACACCGGGACAGGGCCGGGGGAAGCTTTCTTT

abundance: NA
v_gene: TRBV3-1
d_gene: NA
j_gene: TRBJ1-2
CDR3aa: CASSHGTNYGYTF
CDR3nt: TGTGCCAGCAGCCACGGGACCAACTATGGCTACACCTTC

abundance: many
v_gene: TRBV3-1
d_gene: TRBD1
j_gene: TRBJ2-7
CDR3aa: CASSRTTGWGVEQYF
CDR3nt: TGTGCCAGCAGCCGGACGACAGGGTGGGGAGTCGAGCAGTACTTC

abundance: many
v_gene: TRBV29-1
d_gene: NA
j_gene: TRBJ1-4
CDR3aa: CSVVGGNEKLFF
CDR3nt: TGCAGCGTTGTTGGAGGGAATGAAAAACTGTTTTTT

abundance: NA
v_gene: TRBV12-3/TRBV12-4
d_gene: NA
j_gene: TRBJ2-7
CDR3aa: CASSLDCLGQYF
CDR3nt: TGTGCCAGCAGTTTAGACTGCCTAGGGCAGTACTTC

abundance: NA
v_gene: TRBV6-2/TRBV6-3
d_gene: NA
j_gene: TRBJ1-1
CDR3aa: CASSTQGLKAFF
CDR3nt: TGTGCCAGCAGCACACAGGGATTAAAGGCTTTCTTT

abundance: few
v_gene: TRBV6-6
d_gene: NA
j_gene: TRBJ2-7
CDR3aa: CASSYSERSYEQYF
CDR3nt: TGTGCCAGCAGTTACTCAGAGCGGAGCTACGAGCAGTACTTC

abundance: NA
v_gene: TRBV19
d_gene: NA
j_gene: TRBJ2-1
CDR3aa: CASSRNLNEQFF
CDR3nt: TGTGCCAGTAGTAGAAATCTCAATGAGCAGTTCTTC

abundance: NA
v_gene: TRBV29-1
d_gene: TRBD2
j_gene: TRBJ2-1
CDR3aa: CSVDPSGGNEQFF
CDR3nt: TGCAGCGTTGATCCTAGCGGGGGCAATGAGCAGTTCTTC

abundance: NA
v_gene: TRBV28
d_gene: TRBD1
j_gene: TRBJ1-2
CDR3aa: CASSLQGRLVYGYTF
CDR3nt: TGTGCCAGCAGTCTACAGGGGCGCTTGGTGTATGGCTACACCTTC

abundance: many
v_gene: TRBV13
d_gene: NA
j_gene: TRBJ1-2
CDR3aa: CASSLVGGYGYTF
CDR3nt: TGTGCCAGCAGCTTAGTAGGGGGCTATGGCTACACCTTC

abundance: NA
v_gene: TRBV5-5
d_gene: NA
j_gene: TRBJ2-1
CDR3aa: CASSLVGGRYNEQFF
CDR3nt: TGTGCCAGCAGCTTGGTTGGCGGCAGATACAATGAGCAGTTCTTC

abundance: NA
v_gene: TRBV7-9
d_gene: TRBD1
j_gene: TRBJ1-2
CDR3aa: CASSLSGQGTDYTF
CDR3nt: TGTGCCAGCAGCTTATCCGGACAGGGGACTGACTACACCTTC

abundance: many
v_gene: TRBV7-2
d_gene: TRBD1
j_gene: TRBJ2-7
CDR3aa: CASSPRDRRPYEQYF
CDR3nt: TGTGCCAGCAGCCCGAGGGACAGAAGACCCTACGAGCAGTACTTC

abundance: NA
v_gene: TRBV2
d_gene: NA
j_gene: TRBJ1-4
CDR3aa: CASSKTGGATNEKLFF
CDR3nt: TGTGCCAGCAGTAAGACAGGTGGAGCAACTAATGAAAAACTGTTTTTT

abundance: NA
v_gene: TRBV3-1
d_gene: TRBD2
j_gene: TRBJ2-7
CDR3aa: CASSRSSGASYEQYF
CDR3nt: TGTGCCAGCAGCCGGTCTAGCGGGGCTTCCTACGAGCAGTACTTC

abundance: NA
v_gene: TRBV11-2
d_gene: NA
j_gene: TRBJ2-5
CDR3aa: CASSLRAGGRKTQYF
CDR3nt: TGTGCCAGCAGCCTACGTGCTGGAGGGAGGAAGACCCAGTACTTC

abundance: NA
v_gene: TRBV20-1
d_gene: TRBD1
j_gene: TRBJ2-1
CDR3aa: CSALQTGQGLNEQFF
CDR3nt: TGCAGTGCTCTACAGACGGGACAGGGACTCAATGAGCAGTTCTTC

abundance: NA
v_gene: TRBV11-2
d_gene: TRBD2
j_gene: TRBJ2-1
CDR3aa: CASSLSTGLAGDNEQFF
CDR3nt: TGTGCCAGCAGCTTATCAACGGGACTAGCGGGGGACAATGAGCAGTTCTTC

abundance: few
v_gene: TRBV29-1
d_gene: NA
j_gene: TRBJ1-2
CDR3aa: CSVEGQGSYYGYTF
CDR3nt: TGCAGCGTTGAAGGGCAGGGGAGTTACTATGGCTACACCTTC

abundance: NA
v_gene: TRBV7-3
d_gene: NA
j_gene: TRBJ2-1
CDR3aa: CASSLKLDYSNEQFF
CDR3nt: TGTGCCAGCAGCTTAAAACTGGACTATTCCAATGAGCAGTTCTTC

abundance: few
v_gene: TRBV18
d_gene: NA
j_gene: TRBJ1-2
CDR3aa: CASSPQTASPDYGYTF
CDR3nt: TGTGCCAGCTCACCACAGACAGCTTCCCCCGACTATGGCTACACCTTC

abundance: NA
v_gene: TRBV6-2/TRBV6-3
d_gene: NA
j_gene: TRBJ2-1
CDR3aa: CASSVRSGSNELFF
CDR3nt: TGTGCCAGCAGTGTCCGCTCCGGGAGCAATGAGCTGTTCTTC

abundance: NA
v_gene: TRBV7-3
d_gene: NA
j_gene: TRBJ2-1
CDR3aa: CASSFAGFSYNEQFF
CDR3nt: TGTGCCAGCAGCTTTGCGGGTTTCTCCTACAATGAGCAGTTCTTC

abundance: NA
v_gene: TRBV9
d_gene: NA
j_gene: TRBJ2-2
CDR3aa: CASSVNQLTGELFF
CDR3nt: TGTGCCAGCAGCGTCAACCAGTTAACCGGGGAGCTGTTTTTT

abundance: NA
v_gene: TRBV7-9
d_gene: NA
j_gene: TRBJ2-7
CDR3aa: CASSLEGGEGGLEQYF
CDR3nt: TGTGCCAGCAGCTTAGAGGGCGGGGAAGGAGGGCTCGAGCAGTACTTC

abundance: NA
v_gene: TRBV20-1
d_gene: NA
j_gene: TRBJ2-3
CDR3aa: CSARAGLGPLATDTQYF
CDR3nt: TGCAGTGCTAGAGCGGGGCTAGGTCCACTAGCAACAGATACGCAGTATTTT

abundance: NA
v_gene: TRBV5-1
d_gene: NA
j_gene: TRBJ2-1
CDR3aa: CASSLGGAVKDNEQFF
CDR3nt: TGCGCCAGCAGCTTGGGGGGGGCAGTTAAGGACAATGAGCAGTTCTTC

abundance: few
v_gene: TRBV7-3
d_gene: TRBD1
j_gene: TRBJ2-3
CDR3aa: CASSPSGTGGWDTQYF
CDR3nt: TGTGCCAGCAGCCCCTCTGGGACAGGGGGCTGGGATACGCAGTATTTT

abundance: NA
v_gene: TRBV29-1
d_gene: NA
j_gene: TRBJ1-2
CDR3aa: CSVPFKENYGYTF
CDR3nt: TGCAGCGTCCCATTTAAGGAAAACTATGGCTACACCTTC

abundance: many
v_gene: TRBV12-3/TRBV12-4
d_gene: TRBD1
j_gene: TRBJ1-2
CDR3aa: CASSLWGQGPYGYTF
CDR3nt: TGTGCCAGCAGTTTATGGGGACAGGGGCCCTATGGCTACACCTTC

abundance: few
v_gene: TRBV12-3/TRBV12-4
d_gene: NA
j_gene: TRBJ2-1
CDR3aa: CASSPHRVANEQFF
CDR3nt: TGTGCCAGCAGTCCCCACAGGGTTGCGAATGAGCAGTTCTTC

abundance: NA
v_gene: TRBV12-3/TRBV12-4
d_gene: TRBD1
j_gene: TRBJ1-6
CDR3aa: CASSPGQVGSPLHF
CDR3nt: TGTGCCAGCAGTCCCGGACAGGTCGGTTCACCCCTCCACTTT

abundance: NA
v_gene: TRBV10-1
d_gene: TRBD1
j_gene: TRBJ2-3
CDR3aa: CASSEYRPGQGTDTQYF
CDR3nt: TGCGCCAGCAGTGAGTACCGTCCGGGACAGGGCACAGATACGCAGTATTTT

abundance: once
v_gene: TRBV7-2
d_gene: NA
j_gene: TRBJ1-6
CDR3aa: CASSVGGQRTPLHF
CDR3nt: TGTGCCAGCAGCGTCGGGGGTCAAAGGACACCCCTCCACTTT

abundance: NA
v_gene: TRBV14
d_gene: NA
j_gene: TRBJ2-3
CDR3aa: CASSQGVDLVDTQYF
CDR3nt: TGTGCCAGCAGCCAAGGGGTGGATCTGGTAGATACGCAGTATTTT

abundance: NA
v_gene: TRBV10-3
d_gene: NA
j_gene: TRBJ2-1
CDR3aa: CAISESSSSYNEQFF
CDR3nt: TGTGCCATCAGTGAGTCGTCTAGCTCCTACAATGAGCAGTTCTTC

abundance: few
v_gene: TRBV7-3
d_gene: NA
j_gene: TRBJ2-2
CDR3aa: CASSLGLARAGELFF
CDR3nt: TGTGCCAGCAGCTTAGGCCTAGCTCGGGCCGGGGAGCTGTTTTTT

abundance: NA
v_gene: TRBV28
d_gene: TRBD2
j_gene: TRBJ2-1
CDR3aa: CASSLLAGDETHEQFF
CDR3nt: TGTGCCAGCAGTTTATTAGCGGGAGATGAAACCCATGAGCAGTTCTTC

abundance: NA
v_gene: TRBV12-3/TRBV12-4
d_gene: TRBD1
j_gene: TRBJ1-6
CDR3aa: CASSSKTGINSPLHF
CDR3nt: TGTGCCAGCAGTTCTAAGACAGGGATCAATTCACCCCTCCACTTT

abundance: NA
v_gene: TRBV4-2
d_gene: TRBD1
j_gene: TRBJ1-1
CDR3aa: CASSQDLLGTATEAFF
CDR3nt: TGTGCCAGCAGCCAAGATTTACTCGGGACAGCTACTGAAGCTTTCTTT

abundance: NA
v_gene: TRBV6-5
d_gene: NA
j_gene: TRBJ2-3
CDR3aa: CASRPTYSSTDTQYF
CDR3nt: TGTGCCAGCAGGCCGACATACTCTAGCACAGATACGCAGTATTTT

abundance: NA
v_gene: TRBV20-1
d_gene: NA
j_gene: TRBJ2-1
CDR3aa: CSAQSRGSGNEQFF
CDR3nt: TGCAGTGCTCAGTCGAGGGGATCCGGCAATGAGCAGTTCTTC

abundance: few
v_gene: TRBV29-1
d_gene: NA
j_gene: TRBJ2-7
CDR3aa: CSAGRVSSYEQYF
CDR3nt: TGCAGCGCGGGACGGGTTAGCTCCTACGAGCAGTACTTC

abundance: NA
v_gene: TRBV18
d_gene: NA
j_gene: TRBJ2-5
CDR3aa: CASSPRRGEVSETQYF
CDR3nt: TGTGCCAGCTCACCCCGGCGGGGTGAAGTGTCGGAGACCCAGTACTTC

abundance: NA
v_gene: TRBV2
d_gene: NA
j_gene: TRBJ2-1
CDR3aa: CASSPGAKIPYNEQFF
CDR3nt: TGTGCCAGCAGTCCGGGAGCGAAAATACCCTACAATGAGCAGTTCTTC

abundance: NA
v_gene: TRBV7-8
d_gene: TRBD1
j_gene: TRBJ2-5
CDR3aa: CASSLAGTGAGETQYF
CDR3nt: TGTGCCAGCAGCTTAGCCGGGACAGGGGCGGGAGAGACCCAGTACTTC

abundance: NA
v_gene: TRBV5-5
d_gene: TRBD1
j_gene: TRBJ1-2
CDR3aa: CASSLDGTGFHYGYTF
CDR3nt: TGTGCCAGCAGCTTGGACGGGACAGGGTTCCACTATGGCTACACCTTC

abundance: NA
v_gene: TRBV6-6
d_gene: NA
j_gene: TRBJ1-2
CDR3aa: CASSLSGQLERGYTF
CDR3nt: TGTGCCAGCAGTTTAAGTGGACAGTTGGAGAGAGGCTACACCTTC